This is a list of T cell receptor beta chains from one sample in a study of blood T cell repertoires in COVID-19. Using immunoSEQ multiplex PCR, the repertoire was profiled, and TCRdb retains in-frame clones only, with some absent. The top ten clones hold around 9.9% of a sample with 150,000 or so clones, 75% to 85% of them seen once. The specimen was peripheral blood. The receptors derive from a human donor in a cohort sampled during active COVID-19. The CDR3 runs from the conserved cysteine through the conserved F or W.

j_call | v_call | cdr3_aa
TRBJ1-2 | TRBV24-1 | CATRDSSGYTF
TRBJ2-7 | TRBV7-9 | CASSPPEPNSYEQYF
TRBJ2-1 | TRBV7-9 | CASSLDLAGVDVGQFF
TRBJ2-7 | TRBV28 | CASSIRLYGQGALEQYF
TRBJ1-2 | TRBV19 | CASSGAWGQYGYTF
TRBJ2-5 | TRBV5-4 | CASSLGGKTQYF
TRBJ2-3 | TRBV7-3 | CASSLGRGSDTDTQYF
TRBJ2-3 | TRBV5-8 | CASSSSGRITDTQYF
TRBJ2-1 | TRBV9 | CASSVVSGGPFNEQFF
TRBJ2-5 | TRBV13 | CASSPRQGRGEETQYF
TRBJ2-7 | TRBV10-3 | CAISESSYLEQYF
TRBJ2-3 | TRBV2 | CASSTDRSSTDTQYF
TRBJ2-7 | TRBV29-1 | CSVDREGGYEQYF
TRBJ2-5 | TRBV19 | CASSIGLRASGLGDQYF
TRBJ2-7 | TRBV6-6 | CASRLAGNKQYF
TRBJ1-6 | TRBV11-2 | CASSPGPYNSPLHF
TRBJ1-1 | TRBV3-1/TRBV3-2 | CASNLETGADTEAFF
TRBJ2-1 | TRBV7-2 | CASSPQGYEQFF
TRBJ2-5 | TRBV19 | CASSMRAGGHQETQYF
TRBJ2-2 | TRBV6-5 | CASTDWYTGELFF
TRBJ1-3 | TRBV3-1/TRBV3-2 | CASSHIGQGARNGNTIFF
TRBJ2-1 | TRBV27 | CASSSRQGMDNEQFF
TRBJ2-6 | TRBV6-5 | CASSRTSSGANVLTF
TRBJ2-1 | TRBV29-1 | CSASSGGYNEQFF